This TCR beta chain stems from a study of CD8 T cells in ankylosing spondylitis. The CDR3 contains 14 residues. Germline loops: CDR1 SQVTM, CDR2 ANQGSEA. Trimming removed 4 bases from V and 0 bases from J, with 7 bases in between. In its sample, this clonotype was seen many times. Its antigen remains unidentified. The study's findings and limits: Clones linked to disease were reported to show significant enrichment in matched ankylosing spondylitis synovial fluid. The study identified a TCR beta motif of about eight highly homologous variants that appeared characteristic of ankylosing spondylitis blood. Previously reported in reactive arthritis synovial fluid and blood were some of the motif variants.

Using quantitative 5'-RACE with molecular barcodes, the authors made TCR beta libraries. TCRdb analysed the 5' RACE reads with MiXCR anew, one entry per CDR3 protein. The repertoire holds about 800,000 distinct CDR3 sequences, with about 10% as singletons. The sequencing sample was made of blood, either unsorted or a sorted T cell fraction (not recorded which). The J gene is TRBJ2-6, the V gene TRBV29-1, with D unclear. This receptor was obtained from a male donor with ankylosing spondylitis. This CDR3 is CSVGGPSGANVLTF. For the CDR3, the DNA is TGCAGCGTTGGCGGCCCCTCTGGGGCCAACGTCCTGACTTTC. The full variable domain, completed using reference TRBV29-1 and TRBJ2-6, is SAVISQKPSRDICQRGTSLTIQCQVDSQVTMMFWYRQQPGQSLTLIATANQGSEATYESGFVIDKFPISRPNLTFSTLTVSNMSPEDSSIYLCSVGGPSGANVLTFGAGSRLTVL.